This T cell receptor (beta chain) was retrieved from a study of blood T cell repertoires in COVID-19. Across the study: Both acute and convalescent COVID-19 samples were obtained from the United States, Italy and Spain. T cells, B-cell-depleted T cells, or PBMCs supplied cDNA or gDNA.

Authors' analysis steps: Reference gene primer amplification in the assay estimated nucleated cell counts. The data were produced by immunoSEQ multiplex PCR, yet TCRdb's version contains in-frame clones alone and is incomplete. V and J calls and clone size come straight from that table; D and trimming were deduced from the DNA. The sample has about 14,000 clones; about 83% are singletons. V shed 5 bases and J shed 4 bases, with 8 bases lying between them. Looked up from germline, CDR1 is MNHEY and CDR2 is SVGEGT. CDR3 length: 12 amino acids. The TCR comes from a human donor with active COVID-19. The donor label of this sample is uncertain. The specimen sequenced was peripheral blood. The rearrangement uses TRBV6-2 or TRBV6-3 and TRBJ2-5, with D tentatively TRBD1 (5 bases). The CDR3 region is CASSKGVETQYF. CDR3 DNA sequence: TGTGCCAGCAGTAAAGGGGTAGAGACCCAGTACTTC.